The 13 T cell receptor beta chains given below trace back to one sample, sequenced in a study of human T cells and chemical hapten exposure. Described time point: patch test 2, 6 weeks after DPC sensitization. Treatment here: therapeutic diphenylcyclopropenone sensitization with weekly scalp DPC. TCRdb reanalysed the RACE reads using MiXCR and keeps one entry per CDR3 protein. The table includes under 100,000 distinct CDR3 sequences, approximately 10% detected once. This material consisted of whole blood, taken in connection with sensitization to the hapten diphenylcyclopropenone (DPC). The source of these receptors is a woman aged 40 to 49 with alopecia areata. Some clones in this sample may be carry-over from other donors' samples.

This clonotype appeared many times. The rearrangement joins TRBV30 to TRBJ1-5; the match to TRBD1 covers 10 bases. Germline CDR1 and CDR2: GTSNPN and SVGIG (reference sequence). J lost 1 base, V lost 4 bases, and 4 bases had no gene match. The CDR3 consists of 15 residues. The CDR3 spells CAWKGQGHSNQPQHF. CDR3 nucleotide sequence: TGTGCCTGGAAGGGACAGGGGCACAGCAATCAGCCCCAGCATTTT.

This clonotype was counted at least ten times. The chain employs TRBV9 and TRBJ2-2, with 7 bases matching TRBD2. The CDR3 loop spans 18 amino acids. Germline CDR1 reads SGDLS; CDR2 reads YYNGEE. The V and J ends lost 4 bases and 0 bases, in that order; junction bases with no gene match: 12. The CDR3 nucleotides read TGTGCCAGCAGCCCCCTGACTAGCCGCATCGCGAACACCGGGGAGCTGTTTTTT. This sequence encodes CASSPLTSRIANTGELFF.

V usage is TRBV7-9 and J usage is TRBJ1-6; D is possibly TRBD1 (5 bases). The germline CDR1 and CDR2 sequences are SEHNR and FQNEAQ (reference sequence). Trimming cost V 4 bases and J 7 bases, with 14 bases left between them. This CDR3 contains 15 residues. CDR3 nucleotides: TGTGCCAGCAGCTCGGGACCCGTCAGCAATTCACCCCTCCACTTT. This sequence encodes CASSSGPVSNSPLHF.

This clonotype was counted between two and nine times. The genes are TRBV29-1 and TRBJ1-5; a possible D gene is TRBD1 (6 bases). Germline V gene data show CDR1 as SQVTM and CDR2 as ANQGSEA. V dropped 4 bases and J dropped 0 bases, with 13 bases sitting between them. This CDR3 comprises 15 residues. The DNA for the CDR3 is TGCAGCGTTGTAACCGGGGGCCTTAGCAATCAGCCCCAGCATTTT. Its translation: CSVVTGGLSNQPQHF.

This clonotype was recorded many times. The CDR3 nucleotides read TGTGCCAGCAGCCCAATCCCGGGTTTAGGCTACAATGAGCAGTTCTTC. Its protein is CASSPIPGLGYNEQFF. The genes are TRBV3-1 and TRBJ2-1; D is uncertain. Germline values: CDR1 LGHDT, CDR2 YNNKEL (reference sequence). V was clipped by 4 bases and J by 3 bases, with 16 bases between them. This CDR3 has 16 residues.

This clonotype has just a few counts. The chain joins TRBV9 to TRBJ2-1; TRBD2 agrees at 7 bases. The V and J ends lost 0 bases and 0 bases, in that order; junction bases with no gene match: 6. Per germline, CDR1 SGDLS and CDR2 YYNGEE. The CDR3 totals 17 residues. The CDR3 nucleotides are TGTGCCAGCAGCGTAGAACTAGCGACGAGCTCCTACAATGAGCAGTTCTTC. Translation gives CASSVELATSSYNEQFF.

This clonotype has a handful of counts. This chain links TRBV12-3 or TRBV12-4 with TRBJ2-5; 10 nucleotides match TRBD2. This CDR3 is built from 14 residues. The junction had 5 bases not matched to a gene; V was cut back by 5 bases and J by 5 bases. The CDR3 reads CASSESLAGETQYF. CDR3 DNA sequence: TGTGCCAGCAGTGAATCACTAGCGGGGGAGACCCAGTACTTC.

The chain recombines TRBV9 with TRBJ2-3; 7 bases agree with TRBD2. With V trimmed by 4 bases and J by 0 bases, 5 bases remained unmatched. This CDR3 is built from 15 residues. Per germline, CDR1 SGDLS and CDR2 YYNGEE. The CDR3 protein is CASSSPAGSTDTQYF. The CDR3 coding sequence is TGTGCCAGCAGCTCACCAGCGGGGAGCACAGATACGCAGTATTTT.

This clonotype has at least ten counts. The rearrangement joins TRBV7-6 to TRBJ1-4, with 10 bases that match TRBD1. The CDR3 runs 14 residues. The trim removed 5 bases at V and 8 bases at J, leaving 5 bases unmatched. The germline V gene encodes CDR1 SGHVS and CDR2 FNYEAQ. The CDR3 sequence: CASSRDRGNEKLFF. CDR3 sequence (DNA): TGTGCCAGCAGCCGGGACAGGGGTAACGAAAAACTGTTTTTT.

This clonotype was counted many times. CDR3 sequence reads: CSAVSTQGNHGYTF. Here the CDR3 DNA reads TGCAGTGCCGTATCTACACAGGGAAACCATGGCTACACCTTC. The V call is TRBV20-1, the J call TRBJ1-2, with a weak D call TRBD1 (6 bases). The ends were cut back, 6 bases at V and 6 bases at J, with 20 bases in the middle. The CDR3 covers 14 residues. Germline CDR1 is DFQATT and CDR2 is SNEGSKA (reference sequence).

This clonotype was picked up a small number of times. The chain has TRBV5-1 and TRBJ2-5, with 9 nucleotides matching TRBD1. The CDR3 has 14 amino acids. The trim removed 5 bases at V and 5 bases at J, leaving 7 bases unmatched. CDR1 and CDR2 (germline): SGHRS, YFSETQ. Here the CDR3 reads CASSLTGGTETQYF. CDR3 coding DNA: TGCGCCAGCAGTCTTACAGGGGGCACGGAGACCCAGTACTTC.

The V call is TRBV5-4, the J call TRBJ1-4; 7 nucleotides agree with TRBD1. Trimming cost V 4 bases and J 4 bases; bases outside gene matches: 7. Germline CDR1 SGHNT, CDR2 YYREEE (reference sequence). The length of the CDR3 is 15 residues. The chain's CDR3 is CASSPRQGDNEKLFF. DNA for the CDR3: TGTGCCAGCAGCCCTAGACAGGGCGATAATGAAAAACTGTTTTTT.

This clonotype was seen repeatedly, ten times or more. The V call is TRBV6-1, the J call TRBJ1-6, with 9 bases identical to TRBD1. The CDR3 length is 19 residues. V was clipped by 7 bases and J by 0 bases; unmatched bases: 13. Germline values: CDR1 MNHNS, CDR2 SASEGT. CDR3 nucleotide sequence: TGTGCCAGCAACCTCCCGGGACAGGGTTTCAGCTCCTATAATTCACCCCTCCACTTT. Translating it yields CASNLPGQGFSSYNSPLHF.